This T cell receptor beta chain stems from a study of shared clonotypes between healthy human individuals. Naive CD45RA+ and memory CD45RA-negative subsets were split from CD4+ cells. Germline lookup yields CDR1 SNHLY and CDR2 FYNNEI. This CDR3 has 13 residues. Only in-frame clones appear in the TCRdb table, and some are missing; sequencing was by immunoSEQ multiplex PCR. This table has over 950,000 clones, about 80% appearing once. This TCR came from a man between 18 and 35 years old in good health. Some clones in this sample may be carry-over from other donors' samples. Material: memory CD4+ T cells from PBMCs. Described subset: CD45RA-negative fraction. V is TRBV2 and J is TRBJ2-5; TRBD1 or TRBD2 may be the D gene (6 bases each). The J call may be incorrect, as the DNA end agrees better with TRBJ2-7. CDR3 amino acids: CASIPGALYEQYF. The CDR3 bases are TGTGCCAGCATCCCGGGGGCATTGTACGAGCAGTACTTC.